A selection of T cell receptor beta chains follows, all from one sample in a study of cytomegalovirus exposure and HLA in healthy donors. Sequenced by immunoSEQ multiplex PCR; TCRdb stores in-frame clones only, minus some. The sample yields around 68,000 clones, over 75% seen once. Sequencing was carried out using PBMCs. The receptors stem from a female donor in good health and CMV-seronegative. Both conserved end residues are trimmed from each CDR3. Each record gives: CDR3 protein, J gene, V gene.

CDR3: ASSYSPEQY
J: TRBJ2-7
V: TRBV6-7

CDR3: ATATGSKPYEQY
J: TRBJ2-7
V: TRBV6-5

CDR3: ASSYSGTGNSEAF
J: TRBJ1-1
V: TRBV5-1

CDR3: ASSPGQPGPYGYT
J: TRBJ1-2
V: TRBV18

CDR3: ASSLSPGSARTEAF
J: TRBJ1-1
V: TRBV5-1

CDR3: ASSARGD
J: TRBJ1-2
V: TRBV9

CDR3: ASSLGGLAIQY
J: TRBJ2-7
V: TRBV7-6

CDR3: ASSLTGAYEQY
J: TRBJ2-7
V: TRBV5-6

CDR3: ASSRQGSERTEAF
J: TRBJ1-1
V: TRBV2

CDR3: SVGEKHTEAF
J: TRBJ1-1
V: TRBV29-1

CDR3: ASSLAGHQPQH
J: TRBJ1-5
V: TRBV28

CDR3: SVPRDNRLYTDTQY
J: TRBJ2-3
V: TRBV29-1

CDR3: ASNRGYGYT
J: TRBJ1-2
V: TRBV28

CDR3: ASWSHPPLGVVHRGAV
J: TRBJ2-2
V: TRBV2

CDR3: ASNSMGGANSPLH
J: TRBJ1-6
V: TRBV9

CDR3: ASSASISSYEQY
J: TRBJ2-7
V: TRBV13

CDR3: ASTGLAGNEQF
J: TRBJ2-1
V: TRBV4-2

CDR3: ASSPPSGWGEQY
J: TRBJ2-7
V: TRBV5-4

CDR3: ASSRAGLLGYGYT
J: TRBJ1-2
V: TRBV4-3

CDR3: ASSRAGQQAGLSNEQF
J: TRBJ2-1
V: TRBV4-3

CDR3: ASSIDRGQRGTEAF
J: TRBJ1-1
V: TRBV19

CDR3: ASSLLAGVVTDTQY
J: TRBJ2-3
V: TRBV28

CDR3: ASRRTGYLYEQY
J: TRBJ2-7
V: TRBV2

CDR3: ASSQFRTAGNTIY
J: TRBJ1-3
V: TRBV4-3

CDR3: ASRENHRGPGTEAF
J: TRBJ1-1
V: TRBV2

CDR3: ASSRGMMNTEAF
J: TRBJ1-1
V: TRBV4-1

CDR3: ASSLDPSTAQY
J: TRBJ2-5
V: TRBV5-1

CDR3: ASSEGTGGGYGYT
J: TRBJ1-2
V: TRBV25-1

CDR3: ASSQASTSKGTYEQY
J: TRBJ2-7
V: TRBV23-1

CDR3: ASTQGQGAPGNTIY
J: TRBJ1-3
V: TRBV28

CDR3: ASSFHREHQPQH
J: TRBJ1-5
V: TRBV7-2

CDR3: ASSLTSTSGKEDTQY
J: TRBJ2-3
V: TRBV11-2

CDR3: ASSPLSTDTQY
J: TRBJ2-3
V: TRBV18

CDR3: ASSQRDRAGDTQY
J: TRBJ2-3
V: TRBV4-2

CDR3: SVRQLTNTGELF
J: TRBJ2-2
V: TRBV29-1

CDR3: ASSDTSQETQY
J: TRBJ2-5
V: TRBV6-1